Each of the 2 T cell receptor beta chains below was sequenced from the same sample in a study of T cell responses to AZD1222 COVID-19 vaccine. This table comes from immunoSEQ multiplex PCR, and its TCRdb copy is limited to in-frame clones, with some not included. The repertoire holds about 120,000 clones, with over 85% as singletons. The material was peripheral blood, obtained on day 0 of AZD1222 vaccination. The origin of the receptors is an adult in good health.

V is TRBV7-9 and J is TRBJ1-1; 10 bases fit TRBD1. The trim removed 6 bases at V and 8 bases at J, leaving 18 bases unmatched. Germline loops: CDR1 SEHNR, CDR2 FQNEAQ (reference sequence). The CDR3 has 17 amino acids. The CDR3 DNA sequence: TGTGCCAGCAGTCGGGACAGGGGAAGAGGGAGGGCTATAGAAGCTTTCTTT. This translates into CASSRDRGRGRAIEAFF. The variable domain in full, completed from reference TRBV7-9 and TRBJ1-1, reads DTGVSQNPRHKITKRGQNVTFRCDPISEHNRLYWYRQTLGQGPEFLTYFQNEAQLEKSRLLSDRFSAERPKGSFSTLEIQRTEQGDSAMYLCASSRDRGRGRAIEAFFGQGTRLTVV.

The chain employs TRBV7-9 and TRBJ1-2, with 7 bases aligning to TRBD1. Germline loops: CDR1 SEHNR, CDR2 FQNEAQ (reference sequence). The CDR3 extends over 15 amino acids. The V and J ends lost 10 bases and 0 bases, in that order; junction bases with no gene match: 11. The CDR3 coding sequence is TGTGCCATCACTCCCACTCAGGGGGCTAACTATGGCTACACCTTC. Protein: CAITPTQGANYGYTF.